This TCR beta chain comes out of a study of CD8+ T cells in alopecia areata listed by TCRdb under 2018. About the study as a whole: In both human patients and the C3H/HeJ mouse model, the study applied high-throughput TCRbeta sequencing to look at T cell clonal expansion in alopecia areata. Clonality in the scalp was compared among normal scalp (n=4), patchy alopecia areata scalp (n=8), and alopecia totalis/universalis scalp (n=8). Amplification of TCRbeta CDR3 regions was done by immunoSEQ multiplex PCR using 35 Vbeta forward primers and 13 Jbeta reverse primers. Human TCRbeta sequencing covered scalp tissue and sorted CD4+ and CD8+ peripheral blood T cells from patchy and totalis/universalis alopecia areata patients and healthy controls. The RNA source kit depended on sample type: the PAXgene miRNA kit for fixed scalp, the miRNeasy kit for PBMCs, and the RNeasy kit for mouse skin. The study at large found these results: Higher clonality and more expanded CD8+ clones were observed in lesional scalp than in normal scalp, particularly in alopecia totalis/universalis, a finding suggestive of antigenic drive. Scalp TCR repertoire analysis is complicated because resident alphabeta T cells in normal human skin are also sequenced, whereas mouse skin is dominated by gammadelta T cells. Shared TCR sequences between patients were less evident than in mice, which may be partly attributable to HLA diversity in the patient population.

PBMCs were separated by density centrifugation and stained for CD3, CD4 and CD8, after which CD4+ and CD8+ T cells were sorted on a FACSAria. Unaffected controls provided scalp biopsies and blood samples. Remarks on this clone: It has no known antigen specificity. No base quality information exists; no much larger clone differs at one position.

Receptor libraries were prepared by the immunoSEQ multiplex PCR assay. For TCR sequencing, RNA was extracted from every sample and reverse transcribed into cDNA to serve as template. SuperScript III was used to make first-strand cDNA, primed with a 2:1 mix of oligo-dT and random hexamers. A synthetic immune receptor repertoire was used to assess amplification bias, and residual bias was removed computationally. On the study's bioinformatics: Raw reads were preprocessed for error removal, and CDR3 was defined according to IMGT conventions as running from the conserved cysteine to phenylalanine. Clonality was calculated as 1 minus Shannon entropy normalized by log2 of the number of productive unique TCRs. Scalp TCRbeta sequences were cross-referenced with sorted blood CD4 and CD8 repertoires so that the CD4 or CD8 identity of scalp clones could be inferred. Not all clones reach the TCRdb copy of this immuneACCESS table, which keeps in-frame sequences only. Checked studies attribute under half of the gap to unresolved V genes and leave the rest unexplained. The V and J calls and the clone size are those of that table, but D and trimming were determined from the DNA. This sample gives 95,000 to 120,000 clones in total; approximately 60% of them show up just once. The ten largest account for less than 25% of the sample.

According to the germline V gene, CDR1 reads MDHEN and CDR2 reads SYDVKM. Spanning cysteine to phenylalanine, the CDR3 consists of 14 amino acids. The kept DNA is CDR3 alone, 42 bases in frame from the first base. Trimming at the junction amounts to 6 bases on V and 2 bases on J, and the germline ends lie 13 bases apart. The chain was built from TRBV28 and TRBJ2-5, with the D gene not confidently named. The sample was CD8+ T cells sorted from blood. The TCR originated in a human donor in good health. The nucleotide sequence is given as TGTGCCAGCAGGACTGCGGTGGGACAAGAGACCCAGTACTTC. Its amino acids are CASRTAVGQETQYF.